A selection of T cell receptor beta chains follows, all from one sample in a study of blood T cell repertoires in COVID-19. Measured with immunoSEQ multiplex PCR; TCRdb has only the in-frame clones, and not every one. The repertoire includes roughly 140,000 clones, roughly 90% of them detected once, and 1.2% sits in the top ten. Sequencing was done on a sample of PBMCs or T cells enriched from blood (not recorded which). These receptors came from a woman in her twenties or thirties with acute COVID-19. CDR3s include the opening cysteine and the closing phenylalanine or tryptophan. Each record gives: J gene, clone size, D gene, V gene, CDR3 protein, CDR3 DNA. D genes are given only for firm matches. Only some rows state a clone size, as once, few, many or a class for expanded clones.

j_call: TRBJ1-3
clone_size: NA
d_call: NA
v_call: TRBV18
cdr3_aa: CASSLGGLADTIYF
cdr3_nt: TGTGCCAGCTCACTTGGCGGATTAGCGGACACCATATATTTT

j_call: TRBJ2-1
clone_size: NA
d_call: NA
v_call: TRBV10-1
cdr3_aa: CASSVSGARTWNEQFF
cdr3_nt: TGCGCCAGCAGTGTATCAGGGGCCCGAACTTGGAATGAGCAGTTCTTC

j_call: TRBJ1-1
clone_size: NA
d_call: NA
v_call: TRBV6-2/TRBV6-3
cdr3_aa: CASSNRDSIMNTEAFF
cdr3_nt: TGTGCCAGCAGTAACCGGGATTCCATCATGAACACTGAAGCTTTCTTT

j_call: TRBJ2-3
clone_size: NA
d_call: NA
v_call: TRBV11-1
cdr3_aa: CASSTGSTDTQYF
cdr3_nt: TGTGCCAGCAGCACAGGCAGCACAGATACGCAGTATTTT

j_call: TRBJ2-5
clone_size: NA
d_call: NA
v_call: TRBV14
cdr3_aa: CASSLRDFQETQYF
cdr3_nt: TGTGCCAGCAGCCTACGGGACTTCCAAGAGACCCAGTACTTC

j_call: TRBJ1-2
clone_size: NA
d_call: TRBD1
v_call: TRBV10-3
cdr3_aa: CAISEPNQDRFNYGYTF
cdr3_nt: TGTGCCATCAGTGAGCCCAATCAGGACAGGTTCAACTATGGCTACACCTTC

j_call: TRBJ2-5
clone_size: NA
d_call: NA
v_call: TRBV9
cdr3_aa: CASSVSEIQETQYF
cdr3_nt: TGTGCCAGCAGCGTTTCAGAAATCCAAGAGACCCAGTACTTC

j_call: TRBJ2-7
clone_size: NA
d_call: NA
v_call: TRBV29-1
cdr3_aa: CSVGPTSIEQYF
cdr3_nt: TGCAGCGTTGGACCCACTAGTATCGAGCAGTACTTC

j_call: TRBJ1-5
clone_size: NA
d_call: NA
v_call: TRBV24-1
cdr3_aa: CATSDVLSNQPQHF
cdr3_nt: TGTGCCACCAGTGATGTTTTAAGCAATCAGCCCCAGCATTTT

j_call: TRBJ1-1
clone_size: NA
d_call: TRBD1
v_call: TRBV24-1
cdr3_aa: CATSDTGQGNEAFF
cdr3_nt: TGTGCCACCAGTGATACGGGACAGGGGAATGAAGCTTTCTTT

j_call: TRBJ2-5
clone_size: NA
d_call: NA
v_call: TRBV10-3
cdr3_aa: CAISEVTGQETQYF
cdr3_nt: TGTGCCATCAGTGAAGTCACAGGCCAAGAGACCCAGTACTTC

j_call: TRBJ2-7
clone_size: once
d_call: NA
v_call: TRBV27
cdr3_aa: CASSLSFPGYSYEQYF
cdr3_nt: TGTGCCAGCAGTTTATCCTTCCCAGGGTACTCCTACGAGCAGTACTTC

j_call: TRBJ2-1
clone_size: NA
d_call: TRBD2
v_call: TRBV4-1
cdr3_aa: CASSQGGTSGASYNEQFF
cdr3_nt: TGCGCCAGCAGCCAAGGTGGAACTAGCGGGGCCTCCTACAATGAGCAGTTCTTC

j_call: TRBJ2-5
clone_size: NA
d_call: NA
v_call: TRBV5-1
cdr3_aa: CASSPSGYPGQETQYF
cdr3_nt: TGCGCCAGCAGCCCGTCCGGGTATCCTGGACAAGAGACCCAGTACTTC

j_call: TRBJ1-5
clone_size: few
d_call: TRBD1
v_call: TRBV28
cdr3_aa: CASSLYDRVNQPQHF
cdr3_nt: TGTGCCAGCAGTCTATACGACAGGGTCAATCAGCCCCAGCATTTT

j_call: TRBJ1-2
clone_size: many
d_call: NA
v_call: TRBV25-1
cdr3_aa: CASSSGEGSSDGYTF
cdr3_nt: TGTGCCAGCAGTTCAGGAGAGGGCTCGTCGGATGGCTACACCTTC

j_call: TRBJ2-4
clone_size: NA
d_call: TRBD1
v_call: TRBV19
cdr3_aa: CASSIDAWDRGSQNIQYF
cdr3_nt: TGTGCCAGTAGTATAGACGCCTGGGACAGGGGGTCGCAAAACATTCAGTACTTC

j_call: TRBJ2-7
clone_size: NA
d_call: NA
v_call: TRBV4-1
cdr3_aa: CASSQDGRADYEQYF
cdr3_nt: TGCGCCAGCAGCCAAGACGGCAGGGCCGACTACGAGCAGTACTTC

j_call: TRBJ1-1
clone_size: NA
d_call: NA
v_call: TRBV28
cdr3_aa: CASRTTAGLAFF
cdr3_nt: TGTGCCAGCAGAACAACGGCCGGACTTGCTTTCTTT

j_call: TRBJ1-1
clone_size: NA
d_call: NA
v_call: TRBV20-1
cdr3_aa: CSANRNTEAFF
cdr3_nt: TGCAGTGCTAACAGAAACACTGAAGCTTTCTTT

j_call: TRBJ2-7
clone_size: NA
d_call: NA
v_call: TRBV13
cdr3_aa: CASSLKSSYEQYF
cdr3_nt: TGTGCCAGCAGCTTGAAGAGCTCCTACGAGCAGTACTTC

j_call: TRBJ2-5
clone_size: NA
d_call: NA
v_call: TRBV1
cdr3_aa: CTSSQPPLAGVETQYF
cdr3_nt: TGCACCAGCAGCCAACCCCCGCTAGCGGGAGTTGAGACCCAGTACTTC

j_call: TRBJ1-1
clone_size: NA
d_call: NA
v_call: TRBV9
cdr3_aa: CASSIKTFRNTEAFF
cdr3_nt: TGTGCCAGCAGCATAAAGACATTCCGGAACACTGAAGCTTTCTTT

j_call: TRBJ2-3
clone_size: NA
d_call: TRBD2
v_call: TRBV7-9
cdr3_aa: CASSQTSVWDTQYF
cdr3_nt: TGTGCCAGCAGCCAGACTAGCGTATGGGATACGCAGTATTTT

j_call: TRBJ2-1
clone_size: few
d_call: NA
v_call: TRBV20-1
cdr3_aa: CSATSDEQFF
cdr3_nt: TGCAGTGCTACTAGCGATGAGCAGTTCTTC